This T cell receptor beta chain emerged from a study of beta chain features in type 1 diabetes. Findings of the study overall: Whether HLA type affects TCRB rearrangement stayed undetermined in the present work. TCRB CDR3 length was moderately but significantly reduced in all four CD4+ subsets of Type 1 diabetes patients. A closer apparent resemblance between naive, central memory and Treg TCRB repertoires was seen in patients than in healthy donors.

The V gene lost 5 bases and the J gene lost 5 bases, with 22 bases spanning the gap. The germline CDR1 and CDR2 sequences are SGHDT and YYEEEE. The CDR3 loop spans 16 amino acids. Reverse transcribing all isolated RNA meant expressed TCRB transcripts were sequenced. Data came from immunoSEQ multiplex PCR; TCRdb stores just in-frame clones and leaves some out. The table shows around 650,000 clones, with under 15% occurring only once. This clone has just a few counts. Its antigen is undetermined. The TCR sequence derives from a man under 40 with type 1 diabetes. The sequenced sample consisted of naive CD4+ T cells from blood. V and J are TRBV5-6 and TRBJ1-1; D gene uncertain. In DNA, the CDR3 is TGTGCCAGCAGTTCATGGGAATCTGAGGTGGGGACTGAAGCTTTCTTT. Translating it yields CASSSWESEVGTEAFF.